This TCR beta chain is from a study of beta chain features in type 1 diabetes. Study conclusions and caveats: Lower insertion and higher deletion counts appeared at VDJ junctions in type 1 diabetes patients. Patients with Type 1 diabetes showed moderately but significantly shorter TCRB CDR3s in all four CD4+ subsets. Patients' naive, central memory and Treg TCRB repertoires seemed closer to one another than those of healthy donors.

A word on this clone: What it recognizes is unknown.

The CDR3 contains 13 residues. V was cut by 5 bases and J by 6 bases, with 14 bases left in between. Germline V gene lookup returns CDR1 LGHNA and CDR2 YSLEER. As every portion of the isolated RNA was reverse transcribed, the sequencing read expressed TCRB transcripts. Sequenced by immunoSEQ multiplex PCR; TCRdb stores in-frame clones only, minus some. The table shows over 150,000 clones, with approximately 13% occurring only once. Sequencing was performed on central memory CD4+ T cells from blood. The gene calls are TRBV4-3 and TRBJ2-7, with D possibly matching TRBD1 (6 bases). The sequence derives from a woman aged 18-29 years in good health. CDR3 residues: CASSNSQGFEQYF. The CDR3 DNA reads TGCGCCAGCAGCAACTCCCAGGGGTTCGAGCAGTACTTC.